Below are 8 T cell receptor beta chains sequenced from a single sample in a study of cytomegalovirus exposure and HLA in healthy donors. The PCR contained 60 Vbeta and 13 Jbeta primers. Measured with immunoSEQ multiplex PCR; TCRdb has only the in-frame clones, and not every one. The repertoire holds about 110,000 clones, with roughly 80% as singletons. The sequenced sample was PBMCs. Source of these receptors: a man in his fifties or sixties in good health and CMV-seronegative.

This rearrangement joins TRBV28 to TRBJ2-5, with D unresolved. Germline V gene sequence: CDR1 MDHEN, CDR2 SYDVKM. V was trimmed by 4 bases and J by 8 bases, leaving 14 bases between them. The CDR3 sequence is 13 residues long. The CDR3 here is CASSYTPKFTQYF. DNA for the CDR3: TGTGCCAGCAGTTATACTCCCAAGTTCACCCAGTACTTC. Variable domain in full (rest from reference TRBV28 and TRBJ2-5): DVKVTQSSRYLVKRTGEKVFLECVQDMDHENMFWYRQDPGLGLRLIYFSYDVKMKEKGDIPEGYSVSREKKERFSLILESASTNQTSMYLCASSYTPKFTQYFGPGTRLLVL.

The V gene is TRBV10-2, the J gene TRBJ2-3; TRBD2 might be the D (7 bases). V shed 8 bases and J shed 2 bases, with 14 bases lying between them. The CDR3 consists of 14 residues. CDR1 WSHSY and CDR2 SAAADI come from the germline V gene. The CDR3 protein is CASARGAATDTQYF. In nucleotides, the CDR3 is TGCGCCAGCGCCCGGGGGGCGGCCACAGATACGCAGTATTTT.

The CDR3 nucleotides read TGTGCCAGCAGTGAACCCCGGACAGCACTAGCCAAAAACATTCAGTACTTC. Its translation: CASSEPRTALAKNIQYF. This sequence joins TRBV6-1 and TRBJ2-4, with D possibly matching TRBD1 (6 bases). Deletions cut 2 bases from V and 0 bases from J, with 14 bases between. The germline V gene has CDR1 MNHNS and CDR2 SASEGT. The CDR3 totals 17 residues.

The chain's CDR3 is CASRKIQNTEAFF. CDR3 DNA sequence: TGTGCCAGCAGAAAAATCCAAAACACTGAAGCTTTCTTT. This chain links TRBV6-5 with TRBJ1-1; D unresolved. V was clipped by 6 bases and J by 2 bases, with 10 bases between them. Germline V gene lookup returns CDR1 MNHEY and CDR2 SVGAGI. The CDR3 loop spans 13 amino acids.

In its sample, this clone was seen a few times. The rearrangement links TRBV19 to TRBJ1-3; D possibly corresponds to TRBD1 (5 bases). The CDR3 is made up of 16 amino acids. Germline-derived CDR1 and CDR2 are LNHDA and SQIVND (reference sequence). V was clipped by 6 bases and J by 0 bases, with 15 bases between them. This CDR3 reads CASSRQQGVSGNTIYF. The CDR3 DNA reads TGTGCCAGTAGCCGACAGCAAGGGGTCTCTGGAAACACCATATATTTT.

The genes are TRBV11-2 and TRBJ2-3, with D unresolved. The CDR3 contains 14 residues. The germline CDR1 and CDR2 sequences are SGHAT and FQNNGV. With 6 bases removed from V and 2 bases from J, the gap between germline ends came to 12 bases. CDR3 sequence: CASSPTFSTDTQYF. The CDR3 nucleotides read TGTGCCAGCAGTCCGACTTTTTCCACAGATACGCAGTATTTT. Complete variable domain (other parts from reference TRBV11-2 and TRBJ2-3): EAGVAQSPRYKIIEKRQSVAFWCNPISGHATLYWYQQILGQGPKLLIQFQNNGVVDDSQLPKDRFSAERLKGVDSTLKIQPAKLEDSAVYLCASSPTFSTDTQYFGPGTRLTVL.

This chain joins TRBV6-1 and TRBJ2-3, with 8 bases that match TRBD2. This CDR3 is built from 15 residues. Germline V lookup: CDR1 MNHNS, CDR2 SASEGT. V dropped 5 bases and J dropped 1; count of bases not matched to a gene: 5. The CDR3 sequence is CASSSTRGGTDTQYF. The CDR3 nucleotides are TGTGCCAGCAGTTCGACGCGGGGGGGCACAGATACGCAGTATTTT.

The chain recombines TRBV4-2 with TRBJ1-2, with 9 bases aligning to TRBD1. Germline CDR1 and CDR2: LGHNA and YNFKEQ. The CDR3 is 16 residues long. The ends lost 3 bases at V and 5 bases at J; junction bases unmatched: 10. The CDR3: CASSQLPGTGTYGYTF. CDR3 DNA sequence: TGTGCCAGCAGCCAGCTACCCGGGACAGGGACTTATGGCTACACCTTC.